Listed below are T cell receptor beta chains from one sample, sequenced in a study of OX40 agonist ivuxolimab in advanced cancers. Libraries were prepared by immunoSEQ multiplex PCR; TCRdb keeps only in-frame clonotypes and omits some of them. Of approximately 8,200 clones listed, just over 85% were seen once; the top ten hold less than 2%. Here the sequenced sample was CD4+ or CD8+ T cells sorted from blood, taken in a trial of the OX40 agonist ivuxolimab. The receptors here all came from an adult with an advanced solid tumor such as melanoma, head and neck, liver or kidney cancer. CDR3s include the opening cysteine and the closing phenylalanine or tryptophan. A D gene is named only where the DNA matches it firmly. Size values are once, few and many counts, or a class for expanded clones, and some rows have none.

TRBV28	.	TRBJ1-3	TRBD1	CASTRGDRGPRTGNTIYF	TGTGCCAGCACCCGGGGGGACAGGGGGCCTCGGACTGGAAACACCATATATTTT
TRBV9	.	TRBJ2-3	TRBD1	CASSVGGTGHTDTQYF	TGTGCCAGCAGCGTAGGGGGGACAGGGCACACAGATACGCAGTATTTT
TRBV5-4	.	TRBJ1-4	.	CASSYTGFVKGEKLFF	TGTGCCAGCAGCTACACAGGGTTCGTCAAGGGTGAAAAACTGTTTTTT
TRBV7-2	.	TRBJ2-7	.	CASSLGGGSYEQYF	TGTGCCAGCAGCTTAGGAGGGGGCTCCTACGAGCAGTACTTC
TRBV18	.	TRBJ2-7	.	CASSLQSYEQYF	TGTGCCAGCTCGCTCCAGTCCTACGAGCAGTACTTC
TRBV4-1	.	TRBJ2-1	.	CASSPLEWGVNEQFF	TGCGCCAGCAGCCCTCTAGAGTGGGGCGTAAATGAGCAGTTCTTC
TRBV29-1	.	TRBJ2-7	.	CSVAISGYGEQYF	TGCAGCGTTGCAATTAGCGGATATGGCGAGCAGTACTTC
TRBV2	once	TRBJ2-2	.	CASSVVVNTGGLFF	TGTGCCAGCAGTGTAGTAGTGAACACCGGGGGGCTGTTTTTT
TRBV28	few	TRBJ1-1	TRBD1	CASSSGQGDTEAFF	TGTGCCAGCAGTTCGGGACAGGGGGACACTGAAGCTTTCTTT
TRBV7-2	.	TRBJ1-6	TRBD1	CASSLYGVDRGRSSPLHF	TGTGCCAGCAGCTTATATGGGGTAGACAGGGGAAGAAGTTCACCCCTCCACTTT
TRBV11-3	.	TRBJ2-2	TRBD2	CASSPGLAGLAGELFF	TGTGCCAGCAGTCCGGGACTAGCGGGGTTAGCCGGGGAGCTGTTTTTT
TRBV9	.	TRBJ1-2	.	CASSVDVGNYGYTF	TGTGCCAGCAGCGTAGATGTCGGAAACTATGGCTACACCTTC
TRBV19	.	TRBJ1-3	.	CASSIRTDYPSGNTIYF	TGTGCCAGTAGTATCCGGACAGACTACCCCTCTGGAAACACCATATATTTT
TRBV7-2	.	TRBJ2-3	TRBD2	CASSLRGTSGTDTQYF	TGTGCCAGCAGCTTAAGGGGGACTAGCGGCACAGATACGCAGTATTTT
TRBV5-1	.	TRBJ2-7	TRBD1	CASSRDSPYEQYF	TGCGCCAGCAGCCGGGACAGCCCCTACGAGCAGTACTTC
TRBV7-8	.	TRBJ1-1	.	CASSPPRGSNTEAFF	TGTGCCAGCAGCCCACCCCGGGGTTCGAACACTGAAGCTTTCTTT
TRBV27	.	TRBJ1-5	.	CASSTAPNSNQPQHF	TGTGCCAGCAGTACAGCACCCAATAGCAATCAGCCCCAGCATTTT
TRBV5-1	.	TRBJ2-1	TRBD2	CASSAGTRGVEQFF	TGCGCCAGCAGCGCCGGGACTAGAGGGGTCGAGCAGTTCTTC
TRBV29-1	.	TRBJ2-5	.	CSVRRDQETQYF	TGCAGCGTTCGCAGGGACCAAGAGACCCAGTACTTC
TRBV6-1	.	TRBJ1-1	.	CASITGVTNTEAFF	TGTGCCAGCATCACGGGGGTGACGAACACTGAAGCTTTCTTT
TRBV5-6	.	TRBJ2-5	.	CASSLSGVETQYF	TGTGCCAGCAGCTTGTCGGGGGTGGAGACCCAGTACTTC